Following are 15 T cell receptor beta chains from one sample sequenced in a study of spatial heterogeneity in lung cancer. The study, taken as a whole, reports: Intratumoral expanded alpha and beta TCR counts were found to track tumor mutation counts.

These receptors have no known antigen. TCRdb reprocessed the 5' RACE reads with MiXCR, giving one entry per CDR3 protein. The profile shows 18,000 or so distinct CDR3 sequences, 5.8% of them singletons. Time point specified: sample taken at primary tumor resection. The material sequenced was lung tumor tissue, taken at surgery. These receptors were taken from a female donor with early-stage non-small cell lung cancer.

Within the sample, this clonotype is large. This beta chain turned up in a library designed for alpha chains; as an off-target read, its abundance says little. This sequence joins TRBV4-2 and TRBJ1-1; no reliable D call. V was clipped by 4 bases and J by 0 bases, with 12 bases between them. There are 15 residues in the CDR3. Germline values: CDR1 LGHNA, CDR2 YNFKEQ. The CDR3 sequence: CASSPPGSMNTEAFF. The CDR3 DNA reads TGTGCCAGCAGCCCTCCAGGTTCCATGAACACTGAAGCTTTCTTT.

Note on this clonotype: A library prepared for alpha chains yielded this beta chain as an off-target read; its size is of little meaning. The chain carries TRBV7-2 and TRBJ2-3; D is ambiguous. This CDR3 spans 13 amino acids. Germline-derived CDR1 and CDR2 are SGHTA and FQGNSA. The V end was cut by 2 bases, the J end by 4 bases, with 7 bases between. This chain's CDR3 is CASSLIVADTQYF. The CDR3, as DNA: TGTGCCAGCAGCTTAATAGTAGCAGATACGCAGTATTTT.

This clonotype came up a few times. This beta chain slipped into a library made for alpha chains as a stray read, so its size is not meaningful. The DNA of the CDR3 is TGTGCCAGCAGTTACTCGTTGGAGCCCCGGGGGGGCTACACCTTC. It specifies CASSYSLEPRGGYTF. This rearrangement joins TRBV6-5 to TRBJ1-2, with a tentative D call TRBD1 (5 bases). This CDR3 has 15 amino acids. The V end was cut by 0 bases, the J end by 8 bases, with 16 bases between. Germline V lookup: CDR1 MNHEY, CDR2 SVGAGI.

This clonotype was found many times. The size of this beta chain means little, since it is a stray read in a library made for alpha chains. The chain is built from TRBV28 and TRBJ2-1, with 10 bases identical to TRBD2. The CDR3 runs 16 residues. J lost 10 bases, V lost 8 bases, and 17 bases had no gene match. CDR1 and CDR2 (germline): MDHEN, SYDVKM. This CDR3 is CASCSQLAGVGREQFF. CDR3 nucleotide sequence: TGTGCCAGCTGCTCCCAGCTAGCGGGAGTGGGCAGAGAGCAGTTCTTC.

Many counts were recorded for this clonotype. A library prepared for alpha chains yielded this beta chain as an off-target read; its size is of little meaning. The V call is TRBV11-2, the J call TRBJ1-1; D ambiguous. Between the trimmed V and J ends, which lost 0 bases and 7 bases, there was a span of 6 bases. Germline assignment: CDR1 SGHAT and CDR2 FQNNGV. This CDR3 is 12 amino acids long. The chain's CDR3 is CASSLEVGEAFF. In nucleotides, the CDR3 is TGTGCCAGCAGCTTAGAGGTCGGTGAAGCTTTCTTT.

As regards this clonotype: The junction departs from the called germline gene at one end, perhaps through a read error. The size of this beta chain means little, since it is a stray read in a library made for alpha chains. The chain has TRBV7-9 and TRBJ2-7; TRBD2 might be the D (6 bases). Germline lookup yields CDR1 SEHNR and CDR2 FQNEAQ (reference sequence). This CDR3 contains 12 residues. CDR3 nucleotides: TGTGCCAGCAGCAGGGACTCCCACGAGCAGTACTTC. Its translation: CASSRDSHEQYF.

This clonotype was recorded at least ten times. This beta chain is off target for a library built for alpha chains, so its abundance means little. The chain joins TRBV20-1 to TRBJ2-2; TRBD2 matches at 7 bases. This CDR3 comprises 14 residues. Germline V gene sequence: CDR1 DFQATT, CDR2 SNEGSKA (reference sequence). The ends lost 3 bases at V and 5 bases at J; junction bases unmatched: 6. The CDR3 sequence is CSASEASGTGELFF. The CDR3 nucleotides are TGCAGTGCTAGCGAGGCTAGCGGTACCGGGGAGCTGTTTTTT.

This clonotype was recorded at least ten times. This beta chain represents an off-target read in a library built for alpha chains; its size is of limited meaning. The chain joins TRBV27 to TRBJ2-3; D perhaps matches TRBD1 (6 bases). The CDR3 covers 16 residues. Trimming removed 7 bases from V and 0 bases from J, with 17 bases in between. Germline CDR1 is MNHEY and CDR2 is SMNVEV (reference sequence). The CDR3: CASKGYQGRSTDTQYF. In DNA form, the CDR3 reads TGTGCCAGCAAGGGTTATCAGGGGCGAAGCACAGATACGCAGTATTTT.

Notes on this clonotype: This beta chain is an off-target read within a library intended for alpha chains, so its frequency means little. The V and J genes are TRBV20-1 and TRBJ2-5; 13 nucleotides line up with TRBD2. This CDR3 spans 14 amino acids. Trimming cost V 5 bases and J 7 bases; bases outside gene matches: 7. Germline loops: CDR1 DFQATT, CDR2 SNEGSKA (reference sequence). The CDR3 DNA is TGCAGTGCTTGGACTAGCGGGAGTCTTGGGACCCAGTACTTC. Translation: CSAWTSGSLGTQYF.

This clonotype has only a few counts. This beta chain appears as a stray read in a library generated for alpha chains; its size is not informative. V usage is TRBV4-2 and J usage is TRBJ1-2; D is perhaps TRBD1 (5 bases). The CDR3 spans 13 residues. Trimming stripped 3 bases from V and 7 bases from J, with 12 bases between. Per germline, CDR1 LGHNA and CDR2 YNFKEQ. This CDR3 reads CASSQFLGGGYTF. CDR3 nucleotide sequence: TGTGCCAGCAGCCAGTTTTTGGGGGGTGGCTACACCTTC.

This clonotype was seen only a few times. The library was designed around alpha chains, so this beta chain is a stray read whose abundance carries little weight. The chain recombines TRBV7-2 with TRBJ2-7; no reliable D call. The CDR3 sequence is 13 residues long. Between the trimmed V and J ends, which lost 1 base and 4 bases, there was a span of 8 bases. Looked up from germline, CDR1 is SGHTA and CDR2 is FQGNSA. The CDR3 protein is CASSLDHGYEQYF. The CDR3 DNA is TGTGCCAGCAGCTTAGACCACGGTTACGAGCAGTACTTC.

In its sample, this clonotype was seen many times. A library prepared for alpha chains yielded this beta chain as an off-target read; its size is of little meaning. The chain links TRBV6-2 or TRBV6-3 to TRBJ2-7; 11 bases map to TRBD1. Germline V gene sequence: CDR1 MNHEY, CDR2 SVGEGT. V lost 7 bases and J lost 5; bases outside the gene matches: 13. The CDR3 runs to 16 residues. The CDR3 here is CASTRPSGTGGDEQYF. The DNA of the CDR3 is TGTGCCAGCACCAGACCCTCCGGGACAGGGGGTGACGAGCAGTACTTC.

Many counts were recorded for this clonotype. Being off target in a library aimed at alpha chains, this beta chain has a size of little meaning. This chain connects TRBV19 to TRBJ2-3; D gene ambiguous. Germline-derived CDR1 and CDR2 are LNHDA and SQIVND (reference sequence). The CDR3 covers 14 residues. Trimming cost V 10 bases and J 3 bases, with 17 bases left between them. The CDR3, as DNA: TGTGCCACCCACCCCAGGTTTATGACAGATACGCAGTATTTT. Translation gives CATHPRFMTDTQYF.

This clonotype was seen at least ten times. Within a library made for alpha chains, this beta chain is off target, and its count is uninformative. V is TRBV7-9 and J is TRBJ1-3; tentative D call: TRBD1 (5 bases). The CDR3 contains 15 residues. Per the germline V gene, CDR1 is SEHNR and CDR2 is FQNEAQ (reference sequence). V was shortened by 4 bases and J by 0 bases, with 10 bases between the two germline ends. CDR3 sequence (DNA): TGTGCCAGCAGCTCGCGGGGGAGCTCTGGAAACACCATATATTTT. Residues: CASSSRGSSGNTIYF. Full variable domain (remainder filled in from reference TRBV7-9 and TRBJ1-3): DTGVSQNPRHKITKRGQNVTFRCDPISEHNRLYWYRQTLGQGPEFLTYFQNEAQLEKSRLLSDRFSAERPKGSFSTLEIQRTEQGDSAMYLCASSSRGSSGNTIYFGEGSWLTVV.

This clonotype was observed a handful of times. This beta chain lies outside the target of a library built for alpha chains; its clone size means little. The gene calls are TRBV12-3 or TRBV12-4 and TRBJ2-1; 11 nucleotides align to TRBD2. CDR3 size: 15 residues. Trimming removed 5 bases from V and 5 bases from J; junction bases left unmatched: 5. In nucleotides, the CDR3 is TGTGCCAGCAGTCTCGGACTAGCGGGTAACAATGAGCAGTTCTTC. Amino acid sequence: CASSLGLAGNNEQFF.